This T cell receptor beta chain was profiled in a study of lymphopenia after photon versus proton radiotherapy. This table comes from immunoSEQ multiplex PCR, and its TCRdb copy is limited to in-frame clones, with some not included. The sample yields about 26,000 clones, more than 70% seen once. Study observations and caveats: Larger post-nadir TCR diversity loss correlated inversely with survival in deceased patients.

This clone was seen just once. Its cognate antigen is unknown. V was clipped by 3 bases and J by 6 bases; unmatched bases: 11. From germline, CDR1 is LGHNA and CDR2 YSLEER. The CDR3 totals 18 residues. This chain connects TRBV4-3 to TRBJ2-3, with 14 nucleotides matching TRBD2. The specimen comprised peripheral blood, sampled from a patient treated with photon-based radiotherapy. This receptor was taken from a man aged 25 to 40 with gastric cancer. The CDR3 nucleotides read TGCGCCAGCAGCCAGGATTACGGGACTAGCGGGAGAATTGATACGCAGTATTTT. It is translated as CASSQDYGTSGRIDTQYF.